The 30 T cell receptor beta chains below all came from one sample that was sequenced in a study of blood T cells in healthy people across ages. It was with a sample-barcoded 5' primer and a J-beta primer mix that a second PCR of roughly 7 to 12 cycles was run. Each CDR3 protein gets one entry after TCRdb re-called the 5' RACE reads with MiXCR. The repertoire has roughly 650,000 distinct CDR3 sequences, around 32% of them found once; the top ten carry 15%. The specimen sequenced was blood. These receptor sequences come from a woman at least 80 years old in good health.

This clonotype was seen at least ten times. This chain connects TRBV4-3 to TRBJ1-2; TRBD1 matches at 8 bases. Germline loops: CDR1 LGHNA, CDR2 YSLEER. There are 12 residues in the CDR3. V was pared by 3 bases and J by 7 bases, with 1 base of the junction left unmatched. The CDR3 region has the DNA TGCGCCAGCAGCCAGGACAGGGTTGGCTACACCTTC. It codes for CASSQDRVGYTF.

This clonotype has a handful of counts. The rearrangement uses TRBV28 and TRBJ2-5; either TRBD1 or TRBD2 may supply D (5 bases each). V was pared by 3 bases and J by 11 bases, with 19 bases between. From germline, CDR1 is MDHEN and CDR2 SYDVKM. The CDR3 length is 14 residues. The CDR3 nucleotides read TGTGCCAGCAGTTTGACGGGACCGAGCCATGAGCAGTACTTC. Translation: CASSLTGPSHEQYF.

This clonotype was seen ten or more times. The chain couples TRBV20-1 to TRBJ2-7; TRBD1 matches at 8 bases. The V segment lost 0 bases and the J segment 2 bases; nucleotides outside the gene matches: 6. CDR3 length equals 15 residues. Germline lookup yields CDR1 DFQATT and CDR2 SNEGSKA (reference sequence). CDR3 bases: TGCAGTGCTAGAGACGGACAGGGTAGAACCTACGAGCAGTACTTC. This sequence encodes CSARDGQGRTYEQYF.

About this clonotype itself: A read error may be the cause here, since a much bigger clone is one base away. The rearrangement uses TRBV12-3 or TRBV12-4 and TRBJ1-5; 8 nucleotides align to TRBD1. The CDR3 runs to 14 residues. V dropped 5 bases and J dropped 6; count of bases not matched to a gene: 6. CDR3: CASSRTGIGQPQHF. The CDR3 DNA reads TGTGCCAGCAGTCGGACAGGGATCGGTCAGCCCCAGCATTTT.

This chain joins TRBV6-5 and TRBJ1-1; D is ambiguous. Germline V gene data show CDR1 as MNHEY and CDR2 as SVGAGI. Trimming took off 2 bases at V and 1 base at J, with 5 bases between the two ends. The CDR3 covers 13 residues. CDR3 DNA sequence: TGTGCCAGCAGTTACGTACAGAACACTGAAGCTTTCTTT. It encodes CASSYVQNTEAFF.

This clonotype was counted ten times or more. The chain recombines TRBV4-1 with TRBJ2-6, with D unresolved. There are 16 residues in the CDR3. Germline values: CDR1 MGHRA, CDR2 YSYEKL. Trimming removed 2 bases from V and 0 bases from J, with 8 bases in between. For the CDR3, the DNA is TGCGCCAGCAGCCAATTACCTCACTCTGGGGCCAACGTCCTGACTTTC. Residues: CASSQLPHSGANVLTF.

This clonotype was counted between two and nine times. CDR3 loop: CASSPTGTSLIIYNEQFF. For the CDR3, the DNA is TGTGCCAGCAGCCCGACCGGGACTAGCCTTATCATCTACAATGAGCAGTTCTTC. The genes are TRBV7-2 and TRBJ2-1; 9 bases align to TRBD2. The trim removed 5 bases at V and 3 bases at J, leaving 14 bases unmatched. CDR3 length: 18 amino acids. Germline V CDR1 and CDR2: SGHTA, FQGNSA.

A note on this clonotype: Because it lacks the conserved phenylalanine or tryptophan at the end, this CDR3 is likely a read error. This chain joins TRBV5-1 and TRBJ2-5, with TRBD2 matching over 9 bases. Germline trimming cut 4 bases from V and 5 bases from J; bases unmatched to any gene: 15. The length of the CDR3 is 17 residues. Looked up from germline, CDR1 is SGHRS and CDR2 is YFSETQ. In nucleotides, the CDR3 is TGCGCCAGCAGCGAAGCGGGGGGCCCGACCAGGAGGGAGACCCAGTACAAC. Protein: CASSEAGGPTRRETQYN.

This clonotype was counted only a few times. The chain is built from TRBV7-2 and TRBJ2-2; D unresolved. The length of the CDR3 is 14 residues. In germline, CDR1 is SGHTA, CDR2 FQGNSA. Trimming cost V 2 bases and J 5 bases, with 9 bases left between them. The CDR3 here is CASSLISQTGELFF. CDR3 DNA sequence: TGTGCCAGCAGCTTAATCTCGCAGACCGGGGAGCTGTTTTTT.

On this clonotype itself: With a much larger clone just one base away, this may be a read error. This chain uses TRBV7-9 with TRBJ2-5; tentative D call: TRBD2 (7 bases). This CDR3 contains 15 residues. Germline assignment: CDR1 SEHNR and CDR2 FQNEAQ (reference sequence). CDR3 DNA sequence: TGTGCCGGCAGTACCCGGGGGGCAGCCCAAGAGACCCAGTACTTC. Its protein is CAGSTRGAAQETQYF. The entire variable domain, with the rest obtained from reference TRBV7-9 and TRBJ2-5, is as follows: DTGVSQNPRHKITKRGQNVTFRCDPISEHNRLYWYRQTLGQGPEFLTYFQNEAQLEKSRLLSDRFSAERPKGSFSTLEIQRTEQGDSAMYLCAGSTRGAAQETQYFGPGTRLLVL.

In this sample, this clonotype turned up many times. This sequence joins TRBV5-5 and TRBJ1-2; TRBD1 matches 9 bases. CDR1 is SGHKS, CDR2 YYEKEE, per germline (reference sequence). There are 16 residues in the CDR3. Trimming cost V 4 bases and J 0 bases; bases outside gene matches: 7. The CDR3 region has the DNA TGTGCCAGCAGCGCCTCCGGGGACAGGGCTAACTATGGCTACACCTTC. Its protein is CASSASGDRANYGYTF. The full variable domain, in which reference TRBV5-5 and TRBJ1-2 provide the parts outside the CDR3, is DAGVTQSPTHLIKTRGQQVTLRCSPISGHKSVSWYQQVLGQGPQFIFQYYEKEERGRGNFPDRFSARQFPNYSSELNVNALLLGDSALYLCASSASGDRANYGYTFGSGTRLTVV.

This rearrangement joins TRBV12-3 or TRBV12-4 to TRBJ1-1; D remains unclear. There are 14 residues in the CDR3. The germline V and J ends were trimmed by 6 bases and 8 bases, with 19 bases remaining between them. CDR3 region: CASRMNGRAPEAFF. CDR3 DNA sequence: TGTGCCAGCAGAATGAATGGGCGGGCCCCAGAAGCTTTCTTT.

V usage is TRBV9 and J usage is TRBJ2-2; possible D gene TRBD1, 6 bases. The ends were cut back, 4 bases at V and 6 bases at J, with 22 bases in the middle. The CDR3 runs 17 residues. The germline V gene encodes CDR1 SGDLS and CDR2 YYNGEE. CDR3 protein: CASSSRQRDILAGELFF. As DNA, the CDR3 is TGTGCCAGCAGCTCGAGGCAGAGGGACATCCTTGCCGGGGAGCTGTTTTTT. Full variable domain (rest looked up from reference TRBV9 and TRBJ2-2): DSGVTQTPKHLITATGQRVTLRCSPRSGDLSVYWYQQSLDQGLQFLIQYYNGEERAKGNILERFSAQQFPDLHSELNLSSLELGDSALYFCASSSRQRDILAGELFFGEGSRLTVL.

This clonotype was counted once. A single base separates this from a much larger clone, so it may be a read error. CDR3 in DNA: TGTGCCGGCAGGTCCGGGACAGGGACCCACGAGCAGTACTTC. Encoded protein: CAGRSGTGTHEQYF. The rearrangement joins TRBV28 to TRBJ2-7; 9 nucleotides align to TRBD1. Germline CDR1 is MDHEN and CDR2 is SYDVKM. The CDR3 runs 14 residues.

The chain is built from TRBV7-3 and TRBJ1-3; D is perhaps TRBD1 (5 bases). The CDR3 sequence is 13 residues long. Deletions cut 5 bases from V and 4 bases from J, with 9 bases between. Per the germline V gene, CDR1 is SGHTA and CDR2 is FQGTGA. The CDR3 reads CASSRDVGNTIYF. The CDR3 nucleotides read TGTGCCAGCAGCCGGGACGTGGGAAACACCATATATTTT.

This clonotype has ten or more counts. The chain couples TRBV6-2 or TRBV6-3 to TRBJ2-1, with D perhaps matching TRBD2 (6 bases). The germline gives CDR1 MNHEY, CDR2 SVGEGT. The CDR3 sequence is 13 residues long. Trimming took 5 bases from V and 8 from J, leaving 13 bases between them. In nucleotides, the CDR3 is TGTGCCAGCAGTCTGGGCTCTAGCGATGAGCAGTTCTTC. Translation: CASSLGSSDEQFF.

In its sample, this clonotype was seen a few times. The V call is TRBV3-1, the J call TRBJ1-2; D unclear. Germline V gives CDR1 LGHDT, CDR2 YNNKEL (reference sequence). CDR3 length equals 14 residues. V was cut by 3 bases and J by 7 bases, with 15 bases left in between. The DNA of the CDR3 is TGTGCCAGCAGCCACCAAGACCTACAGAGTGGCTACACCTTC. Amino acid sequence: CASSHQDLQSGYTF.

V usage is TRBV30 and J usage is TRBJ1-2; unclear D gene. The V gene's germline CDR1 is GTSNPN and CDR2 SVGIG (reference sequence). The V and J ends lost 4 bases and 4 bases respectively, with 13 bases between them. The CDR3 runs to 13 residues. The CDR3 is CAWKWGASYGYTF. The CDR3 DNA follows: TGTGCCTGGAAATGGGGAGCTAGCTATGGCTACACCTTC.

This clonotype was counted many times. The chain joins TRBV20-1 to TRBJ1-4; D possibly corresponds to TRBD1 (5 bases). Between the trimmed V and J ends, which lost 6 bases and 0 bases, there was a span of 8 bases. The CDR3 consists of 13 residues. Germline V lookup: CDR1 DFQATT, CDR2 SNEGSKA (reference sequence). CDR3 nucleotides: TGCAGTGCATTGGACACAACTAATGAAAAACTGTTTTTT. Protein product: CSALDTTNEKLFF.

This clonotype was observed many times. CDR3 DNA: TGTGCCAGCAGCAGGTTTCGTACAGATACGCAGTATTTT. Translation gives CASSRFRTDTQYF. V is TRBV7-3 and J is TRBJ2-3; no reliable D call. Trimming took off 5 bases at V and 3 bases at J, with 9 bases between the two ends. Per the germline V gene, CDR1 is SGHTA and CDR2 is FQGTGA. This CDR3 has 13 residues.

The chain joins TRBV7-2 to TRBJ2-5; D may match TRBD1 or TRBD2 (5 bases each). The J call may be faulty, since TRBJ2-7 better matches the DNA end. Germline loops: CDR1 SGHTA, CDR2 FQGNSA. The CDR3 loop spans 14 amino acids. CDR3 amino acids: CASSSESWGYEQYF. The CDR3 DNA reads TGTGCCAGCAGCTCTGAATCCTGGGGGTACGAGCAGTACTTC.

A note on this clonotype: A much larger clone differs by one base, so this may be a read error. The chain combines TRBV5-1 with TRBJ2-1; perhaps TRBD1 as D (7 bases). The J call may be in error: the DNA end matches TRBJ2-7 better. Germline V gives CDR1 SGHRS, CDR2 YFSETQ. This CDR3 has 15 amino acids. The CDR3: CASSPDRVGGNEQYF. CDR3 nucleotides: TGCGCCAGCAGCCCCGACAGGGTCGGGGGCAATGAGCAGTACTTC.

This clonotype appeared many times. The V and J genes are TRBV6-5 and TRBJ2-1; the D is unclear. The CDR3 contains 15 residues. V lost 2 bases and J 6 bases, leaving 14 bases between the germline ends. The V gene's germline CDR1 is MNHEY and CDR2 SVGAGI. The CDR3 sequence: CASSYGPSPGNEQFF. As DNA, the CDR3 is TGTGCCAGCAGTTACGGGCCCTCACCGGGCAATGAGCAGTTCTTC.

The rearrangement joins TRBV27 to TRBJ2-4, with 8 nucleotides matching TRBD1. Germline-derived CDR1 and CDR2 are MNHEY and SMNVEV (reference sequence). Trimming took 5 bases from V and 12 from J; bases not matched to a gene: 9. The CDR3 is 13 residues long. The chain's CDR3 is CASSPGQGLPQYF. In DNA form, the CDR3 reads TGTGCCAGCAGTCCCGGACAGGGATTGCCTCAGTACTTC.

The chain links TRBV20-1 to TRBJ1-6, with a weak D call TRBD1 (5 bases). V was shortened by 7 bases and J by 4 bases, with 14 bases between the two germline ends. CDR1 is DFQATT and CDR2 is SNEGSKA in the germline V gene (reference sequence). CDR3 length equals 14 residues. CDR3 loop: CSGTSGLYNSPLHF. CDR3 nucleotides: TGCAGTGGTACTTCGGGACTTTATAATTCACCCCTCCACTTT.

A word on this clonotype: This sequence may be a read error, since a much larger clone differs from it by one base. V gene TRBV20-1 combines with J gene TRBJ2-5; a possible D gene is TRBD2 (5 bases). Germline loops: CDR1 DFQATT, CDR2 SNEGSKA (reference sequence). The CDR3 consists of 13 residues. The DNA for the CDR3 is TGCAGTACTAGAGATGGAAAGCAAGAGACCCAGTACTTC. It encodes CSTRDGKQETQYF.

This chain connects TRBV5-1 to TRBJ1-2; 7 bases map to TRBD1. This CDR3 has 15 amino acids. With V trimmed by 4 bases and J by 3 bases, 9 bases remained unmatched. CDR1 is SGHRS, CDR2 YFSETQ, per germline. Written as DNA, the CDR3 is TGCGCCAGCAGCGGGGGACAGCCAGGGGACTATGGCTACACCTTC. Residues: CASSGGQPGDYGYTF.

This clonotype has just a few counts. This chain connects TRBV2 to TRBJ2-2, with D perhaps given as TRBD1 or TRBD2 (5 bases each). CDR1 and CDR2 from the germline V gene are SNHLY and FYNNEI. V lost 8 bases, J lost 6 bases, and 13 bases lay in between. The CDR3 spans 13 residues. CDR3 bases: TGTGCCAGCGGGGGAAGACAACCCGGGGAGCTGTTTTTT. Protein product: CASGGRQPGELFF.

The table lists this clonotype with many counts. This rearrangement joins TRBV27 to TRBJ1-4; the D gene is possibly TRBD1 (5 bases). Germline lookup yields CDR1 MNHEY and CDR2 SMNVEV (reference sequence). The CDR3 consists of 11 residues. The V end was cut by 5 bases, the J end by 8 bases, with 6 bases between. This chain's CDR3 is CASSRGEKLFF. DNA for the CDR3: TGTGCCAGCAGTCGGGGGGAAAAACTGTTTTTT.

This clonotype was seen many times. This chain joins TRBV27 and TRBJ2-3; a weak D match, TRBD1 (6 bases). The CDR3 extends over 14 amino acids. CDR1 is MNHEY, CDR2 SMNVEV, per germline (reference sequence). With 5 bases removed from V and 1 base from J, the gap between germline ends came to 10 bases. CDR3 nucleotide sequence: TGTGCCAGCAGTGAGGCAGGGGGCACAGATACGCAGTATTTT. It encodes CASSEAGGTDTQYF.